This T cell receptor (beta chain) originates from a study of identical twins. With no exceptions, donors were healthy Caucasians. This clonotype showed up many times. TCRdb reprocessed the 5' RACE reads with MiXCR, giving one entry per CDR3 protein. The table shows approximately 670,000 distinct CDR3 sequences, with less than 7% occurring only once. V was pared by 3 bases and J by 5 bases, with 5 bases of the junction left unmatched. Germline CDR1 reads SGDLS; CDR2 reads YYNGEE. This CDR3 has 15 residues. The sequence derives from a man between 18 and 35 years old in good health. The chain is built from TRBV9 and TRBJ1-6; 7 bases line up with TRBD1. Sequenced sample: naive T cells sorted from blood. The CDR3 loop reads CASSGSRGDNSPLHF. The CDR3 region has the DNA TGTGCCAGCAGCGGAAGCAGGGGGGATAATTCACCCCTCCACTTT.